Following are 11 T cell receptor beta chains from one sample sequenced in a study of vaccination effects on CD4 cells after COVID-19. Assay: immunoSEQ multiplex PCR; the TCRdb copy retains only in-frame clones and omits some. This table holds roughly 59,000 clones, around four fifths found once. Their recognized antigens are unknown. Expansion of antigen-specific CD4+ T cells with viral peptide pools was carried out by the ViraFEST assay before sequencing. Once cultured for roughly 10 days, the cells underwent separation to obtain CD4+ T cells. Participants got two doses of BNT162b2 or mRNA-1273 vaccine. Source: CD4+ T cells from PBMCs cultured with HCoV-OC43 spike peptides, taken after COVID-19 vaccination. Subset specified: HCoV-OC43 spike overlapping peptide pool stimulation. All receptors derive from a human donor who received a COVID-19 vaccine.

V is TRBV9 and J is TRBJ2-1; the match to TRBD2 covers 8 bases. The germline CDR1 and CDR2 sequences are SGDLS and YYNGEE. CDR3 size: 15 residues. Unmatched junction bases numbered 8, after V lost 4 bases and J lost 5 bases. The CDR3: CASSPLAGGHNEQFF. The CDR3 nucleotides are TGTGCCAGCAGCCCTCTGGCGGGGGGACACAATGAGCAGTTCTTC.

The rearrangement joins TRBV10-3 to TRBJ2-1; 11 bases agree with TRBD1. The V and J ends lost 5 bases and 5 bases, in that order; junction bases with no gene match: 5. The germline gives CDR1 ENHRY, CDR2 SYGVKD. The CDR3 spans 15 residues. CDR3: CAISSGQGADNEQFF. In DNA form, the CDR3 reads TGTGCCATCAGTTCCGGACAGGGGGCGGACAATGAGCAGTTCTTC.

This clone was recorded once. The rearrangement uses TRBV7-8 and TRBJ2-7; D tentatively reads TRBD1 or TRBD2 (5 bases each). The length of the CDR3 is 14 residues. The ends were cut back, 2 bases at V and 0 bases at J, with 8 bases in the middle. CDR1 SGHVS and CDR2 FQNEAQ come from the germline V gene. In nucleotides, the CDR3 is TGTGCCAGCAGCTTACCAGGGAGCTCCTACGAGCAGTACGTC. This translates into CASSLPGSSYEQYV.

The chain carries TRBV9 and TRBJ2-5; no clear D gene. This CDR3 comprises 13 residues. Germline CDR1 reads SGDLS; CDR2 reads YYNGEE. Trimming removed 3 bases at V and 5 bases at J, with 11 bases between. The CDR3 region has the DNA TGTGCCAGCAGCGGGGCAGAGTGGGAGACCCAGTACTTC. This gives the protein CASSGAEWETQYF.

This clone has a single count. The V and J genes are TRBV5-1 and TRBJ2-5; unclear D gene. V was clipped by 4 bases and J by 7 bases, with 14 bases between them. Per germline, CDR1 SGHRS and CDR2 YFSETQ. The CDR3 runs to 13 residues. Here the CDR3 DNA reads TGCGCCAGCAGCCCGGGTTCCCCTGGGACCCAGTACTTC. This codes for CASSPGSPGTQYF. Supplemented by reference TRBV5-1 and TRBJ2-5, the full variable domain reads KAGVTQTPRYLIKTRGQQVTLSCSPISGHRSVSWYQQTPGQGLQFLFEYFSETQRNKGNFPGRFSGRQFSNSRSEMNVSTLELGDSALYLCASSPGSPGTQYFGPGTRLLVL.

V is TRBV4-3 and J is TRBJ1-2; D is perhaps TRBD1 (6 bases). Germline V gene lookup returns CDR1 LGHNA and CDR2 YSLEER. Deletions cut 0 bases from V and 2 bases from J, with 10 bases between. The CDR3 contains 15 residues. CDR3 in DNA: TGCGCCAGCAGCCAAGAGGGGGCAGTAAACTATGGCTACACCTTC. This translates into CASSQEGAVNYGYTF.

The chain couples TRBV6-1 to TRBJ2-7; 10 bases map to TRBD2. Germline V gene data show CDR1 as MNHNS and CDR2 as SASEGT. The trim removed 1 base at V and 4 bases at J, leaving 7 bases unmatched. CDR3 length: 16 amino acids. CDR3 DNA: TGTGCCAGCAGTGAAGGTCCACAGCGGGGGGGGTACGAGCAGTACGTC. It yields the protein CASSEGPQRGGYEQYV.

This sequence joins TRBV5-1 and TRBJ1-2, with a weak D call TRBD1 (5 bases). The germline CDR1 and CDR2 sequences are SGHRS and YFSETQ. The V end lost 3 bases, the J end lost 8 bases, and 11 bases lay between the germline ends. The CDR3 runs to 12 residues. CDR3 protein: CASSSGDHGYTF. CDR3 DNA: TGCGCCAGCAGCTCCGGGGACCACGGCTACACCTTC.

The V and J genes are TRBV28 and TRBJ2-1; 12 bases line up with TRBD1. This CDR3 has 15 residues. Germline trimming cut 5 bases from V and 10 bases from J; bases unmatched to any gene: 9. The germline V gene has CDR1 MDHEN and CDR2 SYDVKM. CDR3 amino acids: CASSVPGQGALEQFF. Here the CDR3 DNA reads TGTGCCAGCAGTGTACCGGGACAGGGGGCTCTCGAGCAGTTCTTC. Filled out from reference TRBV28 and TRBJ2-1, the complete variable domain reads DVKVTQSSRYLVKRTGEKVFLECVQDMDHENMFWYRQDPGLGLRLIYFSYDVKMKEKGDIPEGYSVSREKKERFSLILESASTNQTSMYLCASSVPGQGALEQFFGPGTRLTVL.

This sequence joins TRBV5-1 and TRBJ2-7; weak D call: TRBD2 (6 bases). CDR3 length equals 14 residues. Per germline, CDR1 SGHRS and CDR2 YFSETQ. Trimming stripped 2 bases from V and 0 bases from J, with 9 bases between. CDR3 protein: CASSFGGSSYEQYV. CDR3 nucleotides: TGCGCCAGCAGCTTCGGAGGGAGCTCCTACGAGCAGTACGTC.

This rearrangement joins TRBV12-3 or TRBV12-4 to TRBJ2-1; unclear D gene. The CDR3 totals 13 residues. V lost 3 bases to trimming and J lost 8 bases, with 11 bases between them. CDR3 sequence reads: CASSLRVSHEQFF. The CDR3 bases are TGTGCCAGCAGTTTGCGAGTTAGTCATGAGCAGTTCTTC.